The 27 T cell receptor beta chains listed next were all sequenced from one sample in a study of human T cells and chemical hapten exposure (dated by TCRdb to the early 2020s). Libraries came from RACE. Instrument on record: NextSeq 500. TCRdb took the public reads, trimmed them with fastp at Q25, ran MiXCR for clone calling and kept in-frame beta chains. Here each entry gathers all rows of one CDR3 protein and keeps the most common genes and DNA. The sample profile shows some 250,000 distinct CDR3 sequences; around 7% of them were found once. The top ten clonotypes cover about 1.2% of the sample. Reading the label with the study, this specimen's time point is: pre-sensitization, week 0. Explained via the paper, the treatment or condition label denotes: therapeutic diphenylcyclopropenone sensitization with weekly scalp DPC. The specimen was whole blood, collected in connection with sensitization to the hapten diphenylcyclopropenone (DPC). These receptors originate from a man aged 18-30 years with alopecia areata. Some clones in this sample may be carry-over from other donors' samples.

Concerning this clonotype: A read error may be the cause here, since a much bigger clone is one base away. CDR3 sequence (DNA): TGTGCCAGCAGTTTACAGGACTCTGGGGCCAACGTCCTGACTTTC. Its protein product is CASSLQDSGANVLTF. The chain joins TRBV6-2 or TRBV6-3 to TRBJ2-6; weak D call: TRBD1 (5 bases). This CDR3 is 15 amino acids long. Germline CDR1 reads MNHEY; CDR2 reads SVGEGT. The V and J ends lost 4 bases and 0 bases respectively, with 7 bases between them.

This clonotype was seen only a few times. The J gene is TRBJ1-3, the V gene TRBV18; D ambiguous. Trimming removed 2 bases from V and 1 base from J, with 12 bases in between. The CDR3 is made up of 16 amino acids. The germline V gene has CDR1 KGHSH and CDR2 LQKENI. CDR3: CASSPFKGSSGNTIYF. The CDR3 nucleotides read TGTGCCAGCTCACCATTTAAGGGCTCGTCTGGAAACACCATATATTTT.

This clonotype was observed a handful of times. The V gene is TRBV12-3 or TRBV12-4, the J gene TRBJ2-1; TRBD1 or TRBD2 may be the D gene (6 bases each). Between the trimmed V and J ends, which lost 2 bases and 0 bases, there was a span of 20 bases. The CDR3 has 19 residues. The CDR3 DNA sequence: TGTGCCAGCAGTTTACCCTCGGCGGGACAACGGAGCTCCTACAATGAGCAGTTCTTC. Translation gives CASSLPSAGQRSSYNEQFF.

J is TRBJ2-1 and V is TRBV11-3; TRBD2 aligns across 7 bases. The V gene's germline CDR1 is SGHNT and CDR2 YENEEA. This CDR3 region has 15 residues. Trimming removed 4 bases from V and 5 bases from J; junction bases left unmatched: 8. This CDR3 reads CASSSSGRGNNEQFF. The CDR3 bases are TGTGCCAGCAGCTCTAGCGGTCGTGGCAACAATGAGCAGTTCTTC.

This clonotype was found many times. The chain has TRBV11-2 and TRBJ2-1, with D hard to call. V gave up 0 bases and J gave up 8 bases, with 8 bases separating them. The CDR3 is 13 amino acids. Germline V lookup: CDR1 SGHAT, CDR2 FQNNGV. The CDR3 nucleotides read TGTGCCAGCAGCTTAGAGGCAAGCGATGAGCAGTTCTTC. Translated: CASSLEASDEQFF. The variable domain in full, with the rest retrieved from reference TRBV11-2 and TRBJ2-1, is EAGVAQSPRYKIIEKRQSVAFWCNPISGHATLYWYQQILGQGPKLLIQFQNNGVVDDSQLPKDRFSAERLKGVDSTLKIQPAKLEDSAVYLCASSLEASDEQFFGPGTRLTVL.

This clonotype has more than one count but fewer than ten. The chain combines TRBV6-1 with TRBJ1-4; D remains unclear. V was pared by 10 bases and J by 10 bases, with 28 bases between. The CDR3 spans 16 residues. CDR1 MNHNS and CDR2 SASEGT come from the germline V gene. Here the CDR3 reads CATLSERWSPGGKLFF. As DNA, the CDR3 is TGTGCCACCCTCTCGGAGCGATGGTCCCCCGGAGGAAAACTGTTTTTT.

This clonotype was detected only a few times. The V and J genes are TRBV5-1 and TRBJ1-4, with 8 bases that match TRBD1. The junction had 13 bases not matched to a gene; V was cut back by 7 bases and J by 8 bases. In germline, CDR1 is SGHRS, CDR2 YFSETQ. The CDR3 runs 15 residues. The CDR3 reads CASSRDRLGGEKLFF. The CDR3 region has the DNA TGCGCCAGCTCCCGGGACAGGCTAGGTGGCGAAAAACTGTTTTTT.

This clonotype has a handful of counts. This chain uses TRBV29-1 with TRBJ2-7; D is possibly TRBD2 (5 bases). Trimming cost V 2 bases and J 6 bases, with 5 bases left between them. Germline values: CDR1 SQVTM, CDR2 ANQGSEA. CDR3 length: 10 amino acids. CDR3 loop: CSVERGEQYF. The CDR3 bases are TGCAGCGTTGAACGGGGCGAGCAGTACTTC.

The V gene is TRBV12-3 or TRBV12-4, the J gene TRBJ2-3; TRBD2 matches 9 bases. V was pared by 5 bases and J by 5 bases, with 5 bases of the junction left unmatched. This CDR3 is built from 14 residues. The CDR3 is CASSASGGLDTQYF. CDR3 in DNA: TGTGCCAGCAGTGCCAGCGGGGGGTTAGATACGCAGTATTTT.

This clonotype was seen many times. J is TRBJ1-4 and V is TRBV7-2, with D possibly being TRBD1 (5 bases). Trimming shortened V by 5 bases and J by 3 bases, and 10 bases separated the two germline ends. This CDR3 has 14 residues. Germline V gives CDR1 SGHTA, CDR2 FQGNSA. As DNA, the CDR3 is TGTGCCAGCAGCCGCAGGGCCTCTAATGAAAAACTGTTTTTT. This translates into CASSRRASNEKLFF. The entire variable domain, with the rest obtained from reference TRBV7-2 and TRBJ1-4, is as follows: GAGVSQSPSNKVTEKGKDVELRCDPISGHTALYWYRQSLGQGLEFLIYFQGNSAPDKSGLPSDRFSAERTGGSVSTLTIQRTQQEDSAVYLCASSRRASNEKLFFGSGTQLSVL.

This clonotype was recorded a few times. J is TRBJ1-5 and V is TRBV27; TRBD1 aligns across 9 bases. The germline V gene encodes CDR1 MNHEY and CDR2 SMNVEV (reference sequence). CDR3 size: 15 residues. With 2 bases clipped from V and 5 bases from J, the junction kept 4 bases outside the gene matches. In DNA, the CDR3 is TGTGCCAGCAGTTTAGACGGGGACAGGGATCAGCCCCAGCATTTT. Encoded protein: CASSLDGDRDQPQHF.

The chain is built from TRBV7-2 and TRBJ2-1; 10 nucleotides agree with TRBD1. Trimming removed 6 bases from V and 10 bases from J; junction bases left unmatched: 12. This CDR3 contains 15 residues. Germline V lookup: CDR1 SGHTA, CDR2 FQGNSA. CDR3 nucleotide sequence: TGTGCCAGCAGTCGCGAACCGGGACAGGGGCAAGAGCAGTTCTTC. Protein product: CASSREPGQGQEQFF.

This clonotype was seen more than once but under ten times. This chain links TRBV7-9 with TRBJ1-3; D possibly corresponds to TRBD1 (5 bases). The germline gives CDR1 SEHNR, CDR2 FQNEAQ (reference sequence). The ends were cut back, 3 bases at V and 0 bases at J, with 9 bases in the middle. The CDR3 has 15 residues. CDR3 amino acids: CASSFQGPSGNTIYF. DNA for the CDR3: TGTGCCAGCAGCTTTCAGGGCCCCTCTGGAAACACCATATATTTT.

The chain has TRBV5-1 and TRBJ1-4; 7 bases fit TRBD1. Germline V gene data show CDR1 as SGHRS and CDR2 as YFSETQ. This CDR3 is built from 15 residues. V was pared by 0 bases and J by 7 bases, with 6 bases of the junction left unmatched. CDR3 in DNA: TGCGCCAGCAGCTTGGGACAGGGACGCGGTGAAAAACTGTTTTTT. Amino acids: CASSLGQGRGEKLFF.

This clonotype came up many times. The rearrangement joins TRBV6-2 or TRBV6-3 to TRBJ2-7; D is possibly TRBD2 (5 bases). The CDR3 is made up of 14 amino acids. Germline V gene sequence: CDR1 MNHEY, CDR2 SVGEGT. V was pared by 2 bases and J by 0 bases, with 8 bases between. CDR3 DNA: TGTGCCAGCAGTTACGAAGGGAGCTCCTACGAGCAGTACGTC. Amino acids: CASSYEGSSYEQYV.

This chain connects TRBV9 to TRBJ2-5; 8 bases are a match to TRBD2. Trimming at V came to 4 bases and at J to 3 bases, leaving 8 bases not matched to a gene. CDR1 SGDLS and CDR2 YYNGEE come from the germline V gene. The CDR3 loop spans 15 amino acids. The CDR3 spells CASSPRGGRKETQYF. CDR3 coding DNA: TGTGCCAGCAGCCCCCGGGGGGGGCGTAAAGAGACCCAGTACTTC.

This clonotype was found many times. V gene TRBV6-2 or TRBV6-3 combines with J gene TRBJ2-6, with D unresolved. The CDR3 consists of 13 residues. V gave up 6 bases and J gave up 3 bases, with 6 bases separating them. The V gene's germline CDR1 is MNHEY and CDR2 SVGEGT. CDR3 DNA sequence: TGTGCCAGCAGACCGGATGGGGCCAACGTCCTGACTTTC. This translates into CASRPDGANVLTF.

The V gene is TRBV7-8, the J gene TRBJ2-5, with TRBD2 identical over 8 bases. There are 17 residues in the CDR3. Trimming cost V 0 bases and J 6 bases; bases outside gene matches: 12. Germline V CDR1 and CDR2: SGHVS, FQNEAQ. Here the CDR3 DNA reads TGTGCCAGCAGCTTAGCTCGCCTGGCGGGGGGCACGAAGACCCAGTACTTC. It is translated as CASSLARLAGGTKTQYF.

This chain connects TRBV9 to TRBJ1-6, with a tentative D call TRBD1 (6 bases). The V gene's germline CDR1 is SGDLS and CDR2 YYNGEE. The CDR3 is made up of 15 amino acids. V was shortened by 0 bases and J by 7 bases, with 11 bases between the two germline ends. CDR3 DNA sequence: TGTGCCAGCAGCGTAGTGGGGGCAGCGAATTCACCCCTCCACTTT. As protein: CASSVVGAANSPLHF.

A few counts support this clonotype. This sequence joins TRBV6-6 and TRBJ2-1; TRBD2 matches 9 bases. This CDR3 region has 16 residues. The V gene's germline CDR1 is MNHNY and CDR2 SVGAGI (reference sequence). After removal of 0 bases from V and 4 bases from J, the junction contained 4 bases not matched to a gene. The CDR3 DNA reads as TGTGCCAGCAGTTACTCGAGCGGGGGGAAGTACAATGAGCAGTTCTTC. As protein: CASSYSSGGKYNEQFF.

This CDR3 reads CAISENRGASTEAFF. The CDR3 DNA sequence: TGTGCCATCAGTGAGAATCGGGGGGCGAGCACTGAAGCTTTCTTT. The chain combines TRBV10-3 with TRBJ1-1; D is perhaps TRBD1 (6 bases). The CDR3 is made up of 15 amino acids. The V gene lost 2 bases and the J gene lost 4 bases, with 14 bases spanning the gap. CDR1 is ENHRY, CDR2 SYGVKD, per germline.

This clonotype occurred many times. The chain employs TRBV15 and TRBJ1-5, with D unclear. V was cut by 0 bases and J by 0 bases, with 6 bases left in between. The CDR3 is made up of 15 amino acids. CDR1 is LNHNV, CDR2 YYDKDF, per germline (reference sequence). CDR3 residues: CATSRDGVSNQPQHF. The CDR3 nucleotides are TGTGCCACCAGCAGAGACGGGGTTAGCAATCAGCCCCAGCATTTT.

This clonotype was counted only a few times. The CDR3 nucleotides read TGCGCCAGCAGTGAGGAGGGTTGGGTCACTGAAGCTTTCTTT. Encoded protein: CASSEEGWVTEAFF. This chain joins TRBV10-1 and TRBJ1-1; D gene uncertain. In germline, CDR1 is WNHNN, CDR2 SYGVQD (reference sequence). The V end was cut by 2 bases, the J end by 4 bases, with 11 bases between. CDR3 length: 14 residues.

CDR3 protein: CASSLGEFYTDTQYF. The DNA for the CDR3 is TGTGCCAGCAGTTTAGGGGAATTCTACACAGATACGCAGTATTTT. The chain combines TRBV12-3 or TRBV12-4 with TRBJ2-3; no definite D call. Trimming took off 1 base at V and 2 bases at J, with 10 bases between the two ends. The CDR3 consists of 15 residues.

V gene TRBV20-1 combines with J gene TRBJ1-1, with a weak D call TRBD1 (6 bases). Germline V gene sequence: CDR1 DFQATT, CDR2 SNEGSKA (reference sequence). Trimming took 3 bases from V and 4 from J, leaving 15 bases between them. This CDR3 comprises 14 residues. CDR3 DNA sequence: TGCAGTGCTAGGGATTGGGACATTCGCACTGAAGCTTTCTTT. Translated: CSARDWDIRTEAFF.

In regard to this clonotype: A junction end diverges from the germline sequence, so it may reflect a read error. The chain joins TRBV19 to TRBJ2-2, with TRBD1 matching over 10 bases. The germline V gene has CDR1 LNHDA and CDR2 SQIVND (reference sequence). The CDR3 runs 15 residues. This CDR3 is CASSIDRGPTGEPFF. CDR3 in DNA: TGTGCCAGTAGTATCGACAGGGGGCCCACCGGGGAGCCGTTTTTT.

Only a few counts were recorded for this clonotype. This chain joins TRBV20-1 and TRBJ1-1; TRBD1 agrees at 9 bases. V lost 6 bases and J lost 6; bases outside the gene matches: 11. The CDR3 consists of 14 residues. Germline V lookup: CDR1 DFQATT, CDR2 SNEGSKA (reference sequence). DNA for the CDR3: TGCAGTGCCCAGAAGACAGGGGGAATCCCTGAAGCTTTCTTT. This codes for CSAQKTGGIPEAFF.